The 10 T cell receptor beta chains reported below all come from one sample, sequenced in a study of T cell responses to AZD1222 COVID-19 vaccine. Sequenced by immunoSEQ multiplex PCR; TCRdb stores in-frame clones only, minus some. Of 13,000 or so clones in the sample, approximately 80% were seen once. This material consisted of peripheral blood, taken 28 days after the second AZD1222 dose. The receptors stem from an adult who received the AZD1222 COVID-19 vaccine.

The CDR3 nucleotides read TGTGCCAGCGGGACAGGGGGCTATAACACTGAAGCTTTCTTT. It translates to CASGTGGYNTEAFF. The V call is TRBV2, the J call TRBJ1-1; 12 bases are shared with TRBD1. Looked up from germline, CDR1 is SNHLY and CDR2 is FYNNEI. CDR3 length: 14 residues. V was pared by 8 bases and J by 2 bases, with 3 bases of the junction left unmatched. The variable domain in full, completed from reference TRBV2 and TRBJ1-1, reads EPEVTQTPSHQVTQMGQEVILRCVPISNHLYFYWYRQILGQKVEFLVSFYNNEISEKSEIFDDQFSVERPDGSNFTLKIRSTKLEDSAMYFCASGTGGYNTEAFFGQGTRLTVV.

V and J are TRBV19 and TRBJ2-3; no definite D call. CDR1 LNHDA and CDR2 SQIVND come from the germline V gene (reference sequence). Trimming removed 3 bases at V and 5 bases at J, with 15 bases between. The CDR3 consists of 15 residues. Written as DNA, the CDR3 is TGTGCCAGTAGTATTATGGGATTAAAGGGAGATACGCAGTATTTT. Amino acids: CASSIMGLKGDTQYF. The whole variable domain, filled in from reference TRBV19 and TRBJ2-3, reads DGGITQSPKYLFRKEGQNVTLSCEQNLNHDAMYWYRQDPGQGLRLIYYSQIVNDFQKGDIAEGYSVSREKKESFPLTVTSAQKNPTAFYLCASSIMGLKGDTQYFGPGTRLTVL.

The J gene is TRBJ1-1, the V gene TRBV19; perhaps TRBD1 as D (6 bases). CDR3 size: 16 residues. Germline CDR1 reads LNHDA; CDR2 reads SQIVND (reference sequence). V was shortened by 5 bases and J by 1 base, with 17 bases between the two germline ends. CDR3 sequence (DNA): TGTGCCAGTAGTCCCATCGGGCAGGGGAAGAACACTGAAGCTTTCTTT. This encodes CASSPIGQGKNTEAFF.

The V and J genes are TRBV28 and TRBJ2-3; D gene ambiguous. Per the germline V gene, CDR1 is MDHEN and CDR2 is SYDVKM. With 3 bases removed from V and 4 bases from J, the gap between germline ends came to 5 bases. The CDR3 is 12 residues long. The CDR3 sequence is CASSLEADTQYF. CDR3 in DNA: TGTGCCAGCAGTTTGGAAGCAGATACGCAGTATTTT.

As regards this clone: At one of its ends the junction is not consistent with the germline gene, which may arise from a read error. The chain is built from TRBV4-1 and TRBJ2-7; 10 positions match TRBD2. CDR3 size: 16 residues. In germline, CDR1 is MGHRA, CDR2 YSYEKL. CDR3 in amino acids: CVSSQDIGLAAYEQYF. CDR3 coding DNA: TGCGTCAGCAGCCAAGATATCGGACTAGCGGCCTACGAGCAGTACTTC.

The V and J genes are TRBV7-3 and TRBJ1-2; 8 nucleotides match TRBD1. Germline assignment: CDR1 SGHTA and CDR2 FQGTGA. This CDR3 has 15 amino acids. Trimming removed 6 bases from V and 8 bases from J; junction bases left unmatched: 14. The CDR3 sequence: CASSRIPRDRNGYTF. The CDR3 coding sequence is TGTGCCAGCAGTAGGATACCCAGGGACAGGAACGGCTACACCTTC.

The rearrangement uses TRBV5-1 and TRBJ2-3; no reliable D call. The germline CDR1 and CDR2 sequences are SGHRS and YFSETQ. Trimming shortened V by 0 bases and J by 4 bases, and 6 bases separated the two germline ends. The CDR3 is 13 residues long. This CDR3 is CASSLAASDTQYF. Written as DNA, the CDR3 is TGCGCCAGCAGCTTGGCTGCATCAGATACGCAGTATTTT.

The chain employs TRBV4-1 and TRBJ2-7, with D possibly matching TRBD1 (7 bases). Trimming cost V 0 bases and J 0 bases, with 18 bases left between them. The CDR3 has 18 residues. Germline V gene sequence: CDR1 MGHRA, CDR2 YSYEKL. This chain's CDR3 is CASSQDLGGTDYSYEQYF. In DNA, the CDR3 is TGCGCCAGCAGCCAAGATCTAGGGGGGACAGATTACTCCTACGAGCAGTACTTC.

The V gene is TRBV6-6, the J gene TRBJ1-5; D is perhaps TRBD1 (6 bases). The germline gives CDR1 MNHNY, CDR2 SVGAGI (reference sequence). The CDR3 is 14 amino acids. Trimming left V 5 bases short and J 7 bases short, with 15 bases between. The CDR3 loop reads CASSTQGYEQPQHF. CDR3 nucleotide sequence: TGTGCCAGCAGTACGCAGGGGTATGAGCAGCCCCAGCATTTT.

This rearrangement joins TRBV3-1 (or the pseudogene TRBV3-2) to TRBJ1-2; 7 bases are shared with TRBD1. CDR3 length: 13 amino acids. J lost 6 bases, V lost 4 bases, and 5 bases had no gene match. Looked up from germline, CDR1 is LGHDT and CDR2 is YNNKEL (reference sequence). As DNA, the CDR3 is TGTGCCAGCAGCCGTACCGGGACAGATGGCTACACCTTC. As protein: CASSRTGTDGYTF.